The clone carrying this T cell receptor beta chain has a count of ten or more. As yet, its antigen is unknown. Per the germline V gene, CDR1 is SGHNT and CDR2 is YENEEA. The CDR3 sequence is 17 residues long. V was cut by 6 bases and J by 4 bases, with 21 bases left in between. These data come from a study of T-cell reconstitution after alpha-beta-depleted transplantation in children. Points from the study as a whole: Certain patients had high TCRbeta diversity at day 60, and it came from recipient T cells and thymic progenitors that survived. A year had passed since transplant, and T-cell counts and diversity by then came mostly from newly produced T cells.

The authors prepared the TCRbeta library with unique molecular identifiers. MiXCR, run by TCRdb on the PCR reads, gives a single entry per CDR3 protein. The data show about 440,000 distinct CDR3 sequences, 43% seen once. This material consisted of PBMCs, taken before TCRalphabeta/CD19-depleted stem cell transplant. The clonotype comes from a girl aged 2-9 years with aplastic anemia, due to receive a stem cell transplant. V usage is TRBV11-3 and J usage is TRBJ2-2; a weak D match, TRBD1 (6 bases). The CDR3 DNA reads as TGTGCCAGCAGTTTCAGCTCAGGGGCCCGGGGCACCGGGGAGCTGTTTTTT. Protein: CASSFSSGARGTGELFF.